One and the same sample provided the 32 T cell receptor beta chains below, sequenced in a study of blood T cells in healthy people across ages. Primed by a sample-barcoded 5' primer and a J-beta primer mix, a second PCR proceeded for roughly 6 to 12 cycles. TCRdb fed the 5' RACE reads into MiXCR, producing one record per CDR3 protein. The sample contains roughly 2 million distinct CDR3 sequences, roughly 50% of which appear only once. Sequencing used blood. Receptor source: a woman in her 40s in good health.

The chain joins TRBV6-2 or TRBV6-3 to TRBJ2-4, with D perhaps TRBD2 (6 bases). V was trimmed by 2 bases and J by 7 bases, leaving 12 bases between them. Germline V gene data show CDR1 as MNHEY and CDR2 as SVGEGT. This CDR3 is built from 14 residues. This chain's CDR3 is CASSYGKGRNIQYF. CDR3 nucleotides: TGTGCCAGCAGTTACGGGAAAGGGAGGAACATTCAGTACTTC.

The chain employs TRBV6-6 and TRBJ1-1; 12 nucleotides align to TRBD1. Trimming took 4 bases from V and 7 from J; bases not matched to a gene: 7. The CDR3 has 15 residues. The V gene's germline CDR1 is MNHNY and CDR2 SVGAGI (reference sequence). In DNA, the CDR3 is TGTGCCAGCAGTTCCGGGACAGGGGGCGGATTTGAAGCTTTCTTT. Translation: CASSSGTGGGFEAFF.

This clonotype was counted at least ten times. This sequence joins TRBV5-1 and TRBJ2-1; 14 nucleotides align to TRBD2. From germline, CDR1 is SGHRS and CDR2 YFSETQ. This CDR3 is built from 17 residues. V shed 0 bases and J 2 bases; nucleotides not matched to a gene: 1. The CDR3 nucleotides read TGCGCCAGCAGCTTGGGACTAGCGGGGGGGCCCTACAATGAGCAGTTCTTC. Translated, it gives CASSLGLAGGPYNEQFF.

As DNA, the CDR3 is TGTGCCAGCAGTTTTCCGTTGACTCCCGGGTTTACAGATACGCAGTATTTT. It codes for CASSFPLTPGFTDTQYF. This chain joins TRBV28 and TRBJ2-3; no clear D gene. Trimming left V 3 bases short and J 3 bases short, with 19 bases between. The CDR3 has 17 amino acids. Germline lookup yields CDR1 MDHEN and CDR2 SYDVKM. The whole variable domain, remainder taken from reference TRBV28 and TRBJ2-3, is DVKVTQSSRYLVKRTGEKVFLECVQDMDHENMFWYRQDPGLGLRLIYFSYDVKMKEKGDIPEGYSVSREKKERFSLILESASTNQTSMYLCASSFPLTPGFTDTQYFGPGTRLTVL.

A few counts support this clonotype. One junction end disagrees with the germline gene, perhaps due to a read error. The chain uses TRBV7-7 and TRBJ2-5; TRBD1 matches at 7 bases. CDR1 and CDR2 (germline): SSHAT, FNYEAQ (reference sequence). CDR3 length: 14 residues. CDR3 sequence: CASSTDRAGETQYF. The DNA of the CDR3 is TGTGCTAGCAGCACCGACAGGGCAGGGGAGACCCAGTACTTC.

CDR3 bases: TGCAGCGTGTCGACAGTGGACTACGAGCAGTACTTC. Protein sequence: CSVSTVDYEQYF. This chain uses TRBV29-1 with TRBJ2-7, with D possibly matching TRBD1 (5 bases). V lost 6 bases and J 3 bases, leaving 12 bases between the germline ends. The germline CDR1 and CDR2 sequences are SQVTM and ANQGSEA. This CDR3 region has 12 residues.

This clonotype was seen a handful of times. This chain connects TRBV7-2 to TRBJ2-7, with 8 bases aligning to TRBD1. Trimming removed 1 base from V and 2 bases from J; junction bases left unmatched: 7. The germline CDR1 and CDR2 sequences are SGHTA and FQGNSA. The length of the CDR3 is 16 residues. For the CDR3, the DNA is TGTGCCAGCAGCTTAGGTCGGGACAGGATCACCTACGAGCAGTACTTC. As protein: CASSLGRDRITYEQYF.

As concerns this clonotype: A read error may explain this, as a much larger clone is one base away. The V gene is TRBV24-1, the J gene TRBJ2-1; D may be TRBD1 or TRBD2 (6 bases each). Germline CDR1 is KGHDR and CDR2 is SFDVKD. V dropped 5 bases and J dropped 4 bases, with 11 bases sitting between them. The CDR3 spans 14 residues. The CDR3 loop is CATSARGPYNEQFF. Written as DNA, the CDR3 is TGTGCCACCAGTGCCCGGGGGCCATACAATGAGCAGTTCTTC.

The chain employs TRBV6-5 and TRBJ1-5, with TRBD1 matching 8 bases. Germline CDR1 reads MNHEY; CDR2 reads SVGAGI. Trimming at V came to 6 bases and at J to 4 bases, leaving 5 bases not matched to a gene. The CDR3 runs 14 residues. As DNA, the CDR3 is TGTGCCAGCAGACGGACAGGGCGGAATCAGCCCCAGCATTTT. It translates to CASRRTGRNQPQHF.

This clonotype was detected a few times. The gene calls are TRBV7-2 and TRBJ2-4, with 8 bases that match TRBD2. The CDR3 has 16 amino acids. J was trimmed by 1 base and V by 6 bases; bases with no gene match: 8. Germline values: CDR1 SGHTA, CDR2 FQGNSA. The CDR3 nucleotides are TGTGCCAGCAGAGGCGGGGGGCATAGGGCCAAAAACATTCAGTACTTC. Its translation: CASRGGGHRAKNIQYF.

The CDR3 sequence: CASSAPVGLAPETQYF. CDR3 nucleotides: TGTGCCAGCAGTGCTCCTGTGGGACTAGCGCCGGAGACCCAGTACTTC. The gene calls are TRBV9 and TRBJ2-5, with 10 bases lining up with TRBD2. The germline V gene has CDR1 SGDLS and CDR2 YYNGEE. Trimming at V came to 5 bases and at J to 5 bases, leaving 12 bases not matched to a gene. This CDR3 contains 16 residues.

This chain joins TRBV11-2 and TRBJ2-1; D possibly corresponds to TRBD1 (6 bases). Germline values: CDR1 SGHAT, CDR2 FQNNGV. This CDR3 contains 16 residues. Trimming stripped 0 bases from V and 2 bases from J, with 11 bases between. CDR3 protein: CASSLETGPPYNEQFF. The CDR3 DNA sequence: TGTGCCAGCAGCTTAGAAACAGGGCCCCCCTACAATGAGCAGTTCTTC.

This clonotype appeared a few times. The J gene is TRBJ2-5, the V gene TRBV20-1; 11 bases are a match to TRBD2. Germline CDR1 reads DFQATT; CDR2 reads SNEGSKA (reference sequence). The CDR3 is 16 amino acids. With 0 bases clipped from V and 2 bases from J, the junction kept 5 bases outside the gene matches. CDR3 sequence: CSARDSLAGGQETQYF. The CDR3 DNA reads TGCAGTGCTAGAGATTCGCTAGCGGGGGGTCAAGAGACCCAGTACTTC.

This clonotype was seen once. CDR3 in DNA: TGCAGTGCTAGAGAGCCAGGGGGCCTCTACGAGCAGTACTTC. It yields the protein CSAREPGGLYEQYF. The chain couples TRBV20-1 to TRBJ2-7, with 8 bases fitting TRBD1. CDR3 size: 14 residues. Germline CDR1 reads DFQATT; CDR2 reads SNEGSKA (reference sequence). J was trimmed by 3 bases and V by 0 bases; bases with no gene match: 4.

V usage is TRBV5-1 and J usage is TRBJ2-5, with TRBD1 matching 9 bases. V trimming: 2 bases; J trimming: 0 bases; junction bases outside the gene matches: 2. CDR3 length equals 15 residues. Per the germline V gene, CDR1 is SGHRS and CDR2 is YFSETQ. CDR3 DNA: TGCGCCAGCAGCTTTACAGGGGGCTACCAAGAGACCCAGTACTTC. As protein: CASSFTGGYQETQYF.

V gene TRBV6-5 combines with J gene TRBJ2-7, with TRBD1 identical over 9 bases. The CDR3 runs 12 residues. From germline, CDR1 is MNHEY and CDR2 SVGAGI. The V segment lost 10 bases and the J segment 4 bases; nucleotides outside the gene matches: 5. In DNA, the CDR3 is TGTGCCACCGGGACAGGGAGATACGAGCAGTACTTC. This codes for CATGTGRYEQYF.

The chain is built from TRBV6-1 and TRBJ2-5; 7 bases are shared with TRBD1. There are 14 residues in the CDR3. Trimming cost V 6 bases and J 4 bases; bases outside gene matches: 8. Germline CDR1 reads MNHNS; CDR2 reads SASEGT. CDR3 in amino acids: CASSQTGSLETQYF. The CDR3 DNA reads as TGTGCCAGCAGCCAGACAGGGTCTCTAGAGACCCAGTACTTC.

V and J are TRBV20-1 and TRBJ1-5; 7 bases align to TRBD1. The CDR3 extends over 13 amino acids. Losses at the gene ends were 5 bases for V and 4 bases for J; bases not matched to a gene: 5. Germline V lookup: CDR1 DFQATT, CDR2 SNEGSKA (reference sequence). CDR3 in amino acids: CSAGSGGNQPQHF. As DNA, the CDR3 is TGCAGTGCTGGCTCAGGGGGAAATCAGCCCCAGCATTTT.

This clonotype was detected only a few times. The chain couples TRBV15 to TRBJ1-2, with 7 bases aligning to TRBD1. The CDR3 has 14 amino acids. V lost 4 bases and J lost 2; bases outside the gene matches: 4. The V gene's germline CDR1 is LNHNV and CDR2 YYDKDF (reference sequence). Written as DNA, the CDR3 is TGTGCCACCAGCACCCCGACAGGGAACTATGGCTACACCTTC. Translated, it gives CATSTPTGNYGYTF.

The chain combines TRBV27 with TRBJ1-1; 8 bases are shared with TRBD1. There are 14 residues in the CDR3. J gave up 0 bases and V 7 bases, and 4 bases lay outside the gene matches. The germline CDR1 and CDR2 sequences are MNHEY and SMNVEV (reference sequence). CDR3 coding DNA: TGTGCCAGCACTCCGACAGGGGTGAACACTGAAGCTTTCTTT. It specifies CASTPTGVNTEAFF.

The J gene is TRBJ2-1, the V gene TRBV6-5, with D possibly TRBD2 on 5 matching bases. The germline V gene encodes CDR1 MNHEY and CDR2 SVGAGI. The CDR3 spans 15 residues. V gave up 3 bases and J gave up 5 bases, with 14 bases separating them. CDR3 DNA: TGTGCCAGCAGTTATGCGGGTTTCGCGAACAATGAGCAGTTCTTC. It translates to CASSYAGFANNEQFF.

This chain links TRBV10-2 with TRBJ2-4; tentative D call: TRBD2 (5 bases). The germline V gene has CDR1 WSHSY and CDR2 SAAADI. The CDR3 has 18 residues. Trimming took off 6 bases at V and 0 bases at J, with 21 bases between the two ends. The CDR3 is CASSYPTEGPLAKNIQYF. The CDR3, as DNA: TGCGCCAGCAGCTATCCAACAGAGGGCCCGTTAGCCAAAAACATTCAGTACTTC.

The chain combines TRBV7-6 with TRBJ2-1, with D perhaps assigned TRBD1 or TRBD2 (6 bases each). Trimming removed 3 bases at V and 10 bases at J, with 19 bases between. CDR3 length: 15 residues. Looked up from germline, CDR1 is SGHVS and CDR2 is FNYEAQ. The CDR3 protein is CASSLVGGHIGEQFF. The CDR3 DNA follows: TGTGCCAGCAGCTTGGTGGGGGGCCACATTGGGGAGCAGTTCTTC.

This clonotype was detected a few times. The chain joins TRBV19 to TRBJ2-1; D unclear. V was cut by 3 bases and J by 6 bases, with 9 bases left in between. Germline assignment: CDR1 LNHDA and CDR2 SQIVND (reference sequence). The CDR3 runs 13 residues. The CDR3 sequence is CASSINGGNEQFF. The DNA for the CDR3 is TGTGCCAGTAGTATTAACGGCGGCAATGAGCAGTTCTTC.

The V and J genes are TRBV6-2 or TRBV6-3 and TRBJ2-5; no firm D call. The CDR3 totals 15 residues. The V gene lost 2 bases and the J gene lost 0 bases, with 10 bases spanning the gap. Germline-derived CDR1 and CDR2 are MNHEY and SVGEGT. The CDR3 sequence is CASSYLGYNQETQYF. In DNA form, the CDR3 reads TGTGCCAGCAGTTACCTGGGTTACAACCAAGAGACCCAGTACTTC.

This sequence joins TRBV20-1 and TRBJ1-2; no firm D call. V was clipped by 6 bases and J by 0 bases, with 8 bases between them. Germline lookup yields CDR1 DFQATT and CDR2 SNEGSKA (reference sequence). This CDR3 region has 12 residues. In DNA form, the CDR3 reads TGCAGTGCCCACAGTACTAACTATGGCTACACCTTC. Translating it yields CSAHSTNYGYTF.

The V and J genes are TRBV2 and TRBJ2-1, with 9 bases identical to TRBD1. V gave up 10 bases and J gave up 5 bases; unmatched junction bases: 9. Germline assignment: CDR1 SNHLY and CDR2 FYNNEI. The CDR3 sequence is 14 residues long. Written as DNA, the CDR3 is TGTGCCACCGCGGGACAGGGTAAGAACAATGAGCAGTTCTTC. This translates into CATAGQGKNNEQFF.

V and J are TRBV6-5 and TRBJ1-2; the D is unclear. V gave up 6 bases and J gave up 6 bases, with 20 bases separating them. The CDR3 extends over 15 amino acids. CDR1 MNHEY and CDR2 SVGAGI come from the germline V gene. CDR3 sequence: CASSHNTLPTDGYTF. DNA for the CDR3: TGTGCCAGCAGCCATAACACACTGCCTACGGATGGCTACACCTTC.

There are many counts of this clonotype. The CDR3 region is CASSTTSGGRQGSYNEQFF. In DNA, the CDR3 is TGTGCCAGCAGCACGACTAGCGGGGGCCGCCAGGGGTCCTACAATGAGCAGTTCTTC. The chain uses TRBV7-2 and TRBJ2-1; 12 positions agree with TRBD2. V was clipped by 5 bases and J by 1 base; unmatched bases: 12. In germline, CDR1 is SGHTA, CDR2 FQGNSA. This CDR3 is 19 amino acids long.

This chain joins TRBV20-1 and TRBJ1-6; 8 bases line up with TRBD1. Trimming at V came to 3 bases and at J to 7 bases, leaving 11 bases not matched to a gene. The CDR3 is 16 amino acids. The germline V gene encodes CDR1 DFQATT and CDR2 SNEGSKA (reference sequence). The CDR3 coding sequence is TGCAGTGCTAGCCCGCCAACAGGGGGAAGAAATTCACCCCTCCACTTT. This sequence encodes CSASPPTGGRNSPLHF.

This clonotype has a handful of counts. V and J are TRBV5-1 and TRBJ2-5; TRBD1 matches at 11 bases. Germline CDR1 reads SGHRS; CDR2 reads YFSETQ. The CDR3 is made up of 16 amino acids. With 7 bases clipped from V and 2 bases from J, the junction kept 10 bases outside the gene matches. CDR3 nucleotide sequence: TGCGCCAGCTCGTTTTGGACAGGGGGCCGGCAAGAGACCCAGTACTTC. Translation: CASSFWTGGRQETQYF.

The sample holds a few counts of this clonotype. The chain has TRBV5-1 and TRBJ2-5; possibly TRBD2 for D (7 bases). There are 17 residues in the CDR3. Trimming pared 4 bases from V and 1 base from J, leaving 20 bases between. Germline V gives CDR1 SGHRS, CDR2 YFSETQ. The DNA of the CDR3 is TGCGCCAGCAGCCCTGGATGGGGGGGCAAGATCCAAGAGACCCAGTACTTC. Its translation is CASSPGWGGKIQETQYF.